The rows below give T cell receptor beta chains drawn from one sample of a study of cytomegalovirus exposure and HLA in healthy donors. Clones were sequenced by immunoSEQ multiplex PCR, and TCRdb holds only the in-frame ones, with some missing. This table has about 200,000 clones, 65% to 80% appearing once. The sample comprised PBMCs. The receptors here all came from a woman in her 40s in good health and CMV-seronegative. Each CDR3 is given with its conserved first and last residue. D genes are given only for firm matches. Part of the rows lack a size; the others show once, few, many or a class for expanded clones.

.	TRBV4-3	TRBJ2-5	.	CASSQGGQSGETQYF	TGCGCCAGCAGCCAAGGAGGACAGTCGGGAGAGACCCAGTACTTC
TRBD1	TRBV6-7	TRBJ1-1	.	CATKPPGQGPYTEAFF	TGTGCCACCAAACCTCCGGGACAGGGGCCTTACACTGAAGCTTTCTTT
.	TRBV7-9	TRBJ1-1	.	CASSLGPSLNTEAFF	TGTGCCAGCAGCTTAGGTCCGAGTTTGAACACTGAAGCTTTCTTT
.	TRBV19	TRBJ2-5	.	CASSMGGGGEQYF	TGTGCCAGTAGTATGGGGGGAGGAGGTGAGCAGTACTTC
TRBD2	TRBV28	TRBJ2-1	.	CASRGGEYKSSYNEQFF	TGTGCCAGCAGGGGGGGGGAATATAAGAGCTCCTACAATGAGCAGTTCTTC
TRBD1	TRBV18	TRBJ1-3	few	CASSPSVLAGTGGLRAGNTIYF	TGTGCCAGCTCACCCTCCGTACTGGCCGGGACAGGGGGCTTGAGGGCTGGAAACACCATATATTTT
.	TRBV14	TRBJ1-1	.	CASSQDVRTEAFF	TGTGCCAGCAGCCAAGACGTGCGGACAGAAGCTTTCTTT
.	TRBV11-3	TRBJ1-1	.	CASSLGRGNTEAFF	TGTGCCAGCAGCTTAGGACGGGGGAACACTGAAGCTTTCTTT
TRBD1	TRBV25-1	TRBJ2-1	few	CASSGDRGVRFNEQFF	TGTGCCAGCAGTGGGGACAGGGGAGTAAGATTCAATGAGCAGTTCTTC
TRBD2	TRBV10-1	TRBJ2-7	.	CASSPTTGTSGRACGVYEQYF	TGCGCCAGCAGCCCAACCACCGGGACTAGCGGGAGAGCATGTGGTGTCTACGAGCAGTACTTC
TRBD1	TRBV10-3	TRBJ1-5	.	CAIGGQVDQPQHF	TGTGCCATCGGGGGACAGGTCGATCAGCCCCAGCATTTT
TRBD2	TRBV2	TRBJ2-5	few	CASSRTSGKETQYF	TGTGCCAGCAGTCGGACTAGCGGGAAGGAGACCCAGTACTTC
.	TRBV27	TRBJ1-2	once	CASSLNGYGYTF	TGTGCCAGCAGTTTAAACGGCTATGGCTACACCTTC
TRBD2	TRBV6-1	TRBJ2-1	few	CASSGTSGISSYNEQFF	TGTGCCAGCAGTGGGACTAGCGGAATTAGCTCCTACAATGAGCAGTTCTTC
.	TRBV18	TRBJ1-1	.	CASSPGENTEAFF	TGTGCCAGCTCACCCGGGGAGAACACTGAAGCTTTCTTT
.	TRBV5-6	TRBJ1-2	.	CASSLLQGPYGYTF	TGTGCCAGCAGCTTGTTACAGGGACCCTATGGCTACACCTTC
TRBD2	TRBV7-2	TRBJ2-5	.	CASSLRGSEREGTQYF	TGTGCCAGCAGCTTAAGAGGTAGCGAGCGGGAAGGGACCCAGTACTTC
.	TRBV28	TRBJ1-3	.	CASSFRGGGNTIYF	TGTGCCAGCAGTTTTCGGGGGGGCGGAAACACCATATATTTT
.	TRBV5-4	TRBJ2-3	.	CASSLAGTPPRTQYF	TGTGCCAGCAGCTTGGCGGGAACGCCCCCAAGGACGCAGTATTTT
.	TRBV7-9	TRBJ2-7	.	CSSSLGPQQDF	TGTTCCAGCAGCTTAGGGCCGCAACAGGACTTC
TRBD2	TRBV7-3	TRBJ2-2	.	CASSLTSGGANTGELFF	TGTGCCAGCAGCTTAACTAGCGGGGGCGCGAACACCGGGGAGCTGTTTTTT
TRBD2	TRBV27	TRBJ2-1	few	CASSFLVAGLYNEQFF	TGTGCCAGCAGTTTCCTCGTAGCGGGACTCTACAATGAGCAGTTCTTC
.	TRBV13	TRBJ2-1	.	CASSFSLNWGHNEQFF	TGTGCCAGCAGCTTCTCACTGAACTGGGGGCACAATGAGCAGTTCTTC
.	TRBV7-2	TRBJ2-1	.	CASSSQRDNEQFF	TGTGCCAGCAGCTCGCAGCGGGACAATGAGCAGTTCTTC
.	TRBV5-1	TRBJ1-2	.	CASSTSSNPDSPYGYTF	TGCGCCAGCAGCACAAGCTCGAATCCCGACAGCCCCTATGGCTACACCTTC
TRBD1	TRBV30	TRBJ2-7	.	CAWSWTGGNYEQYF	TGTGCCTGGAGTTGGACAGGGGGGAACTACGAGCAGTACTTC
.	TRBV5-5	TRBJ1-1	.	CASSLGWAGTEAFF	TGTGCCAGCAGCTTGGGGTGGGCGGGGACTGAAGCTTTCTTT
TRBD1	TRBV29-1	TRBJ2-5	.	CSGGQGSGGTQYF	TGCAGCGGCGGACAGGGGAGTGGAGGGACCCAGTACTTC
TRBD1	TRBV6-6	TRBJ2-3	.	CASRSGGGTDTQYF	TGTGCCAGCAGGTCAGGGGGCGGGACAGATACGCAGTATTTT
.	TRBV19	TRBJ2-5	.	CASSIGREETQYF	TGTGCCAGTAGTATAGGTCGCGAAGAGACCCAGTACTTC
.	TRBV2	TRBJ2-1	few	CASSEGSNEQFF	TGTGCCAGCAGTGAAGGTAGCAATGAGCAGTTCTTC
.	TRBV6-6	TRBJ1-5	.	CASRRNRRDNQPQHF	TGTGCCAGCAGAAGGAACAGGAGAGACAATCAGCCCCAGCATTTT
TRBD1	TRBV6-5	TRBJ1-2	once	CASRQPGTGVYGYTF	TGTGCCAGCAGACAACCCGGGACAGGGGTCTATGGCTACACCTTC
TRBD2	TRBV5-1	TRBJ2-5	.	CASSLYAGVETQYF	TGCGCCAGCAGCTTGTATGCGGGAGTAGAGACCCAGTACTTC
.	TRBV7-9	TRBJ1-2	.	CASSLLDRNYGYTF	TGTGCCAGCAGCTTACTAGACAGGAACTATGGCTACACCTTC
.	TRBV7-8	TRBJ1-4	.	CASSLVAGVGEKLFF	TGTGCCAGCAGCTTAGTAGCAGGGGTTGGTGAAAAACTGTTTTTT
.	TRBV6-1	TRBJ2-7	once	CASSQNRLSSYEQYF	TGTGCCAGCAGTCAGAACAGGTTATCGTCCTACGAGCAGTACTTC
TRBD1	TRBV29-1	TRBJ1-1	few	CSVEELKTGTMNTEAFF	TGCAGCGTTGAAGAGCTAAAGACAGGGACAATGAACACTGAAGCTTTCTTT
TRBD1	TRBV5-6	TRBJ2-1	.	CASCRDRGYNEQFF	TGTGCCAGTTGCCGGGACAGGGGCTACAATGAGCAGTTCTTC
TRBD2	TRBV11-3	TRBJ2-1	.	CASSSRLAGAKHEQFF	TGTGCCAGCAGCTCCCGATTAGCGGGAGCGAAGCATGAGCAGTTCTTC
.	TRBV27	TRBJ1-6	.	CASSLLSGNNSPLHF	TGTGCCAGCAGTTTATTGTCCGGGAATAATTCACCCCTCCACTTT
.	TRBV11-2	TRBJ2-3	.	CASSLEGTSSTDTQYF	TGTGCCAGCAGCTTAGAGGGGACTTCTAGCACAGATACGCAGTATTTT
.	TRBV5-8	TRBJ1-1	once	CASSLGGLTEAFF	TGTGCCAGCAGCTTGGGAGGGCTCACTGAAGCTTTCTTT
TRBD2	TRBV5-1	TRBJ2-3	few	CASSLGLAVTDTQYF	TGCGCCAGCAGCTTGGGGCTAGCGGTCACAGATACGCAGTATTTT
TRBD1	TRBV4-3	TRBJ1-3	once	CASSQEGQGLDTIYF	TGCGCCAGCAGCCAAGAGGGACAGGGGTTGGACACCATATATTTT
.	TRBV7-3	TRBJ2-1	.	CASSLLGGSSYNEQFF	TGTGCCAGCAGCCTGTTAGGCGGTAGCTCCTACAATGAGCAGTTCTTC
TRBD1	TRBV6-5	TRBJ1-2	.	CASSYRQGAGYTF	TGTGCCAGCAGTTACCGACAGGGGGCTGGCTACACCTTC
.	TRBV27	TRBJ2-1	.	CASSLSQDYGNEQFF	TGTGCCAGCAGTTTATCCCAGGACTACGGGAATGAGCAGTTCTTC
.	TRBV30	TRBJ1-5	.	CAWSPKGYDNQPQHF	TGTGCCTGGAGTCCCAAGGGGTATGACAATCAGCCCCAGCATTTT
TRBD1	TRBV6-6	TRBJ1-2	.	CASSIGQGSGYTF	TGTGCCAGCAGTATTGGACAGGGCTCTGGCTACACCTTC
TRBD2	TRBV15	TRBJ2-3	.	CATSSIPGGLAGVDTQYF	TGTGCCACCAGCAGTATCCCCGGTGGACTAGCGGGAGTAGATACGCAGTATTTT
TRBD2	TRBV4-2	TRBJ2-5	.	CASSQEPRLAGLSYQETQYF	TGTGCCAGCAGCCAAGAACCCCGGCTAGCGGGTCTGAGTTACCAAGAGACCCAGTACTTC
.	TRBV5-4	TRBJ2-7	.	CASSLAGQSYEQYF	TGTGCCAGCAGCTTGGCAGGACAGTCCTACGAGCAGTACTTC
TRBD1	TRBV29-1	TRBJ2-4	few	CSVAQGARNIQYF	TGCAGCGTTGCACAGGGGGCACGGAACATTCAGTACTTC